Listed here are 25 T cell receptor beta chains from one sample, sequenced in a study of blood T cell repertoires in COVID-19 (dated by TCRdb to the early 2020s). Receptor amplification or capture employed the immunoSEQ multiplex PCR assay. In TCRdb, the immuneACCESS table is reduced to in-frame sequences with V and J assigned. These tables do not hold every clone; where another copy was compared, an unresolved V gene accounts for under half, and the others remain unexplained. This sample gives about 130,000 clones in total; approximately 90% of them show up just once. The top ten constitute approximately 1% of the sample. The sample consisted of peripheral blood. These receptors were taken from a woman of 80 years or more with acute or convalescent COVID-19.

In the case of this clone: Other DNA sequences in the same sample also yield this CDR3. The V and J genes are TRBV5-1 and TRBJ1-4, with a possible D match to TRBD1 (5 bases). The CDR3 has 14 residues. Trimming removed 0 bases at V and 8 bases at J, with 11 bases between. Germline-derived CDR1 and CDR2 are SGHRS and YFSETQ. CDR3 residues: CASSLGQGGEKLFF. The DNA for the CDR3 is TGCGCCAGCAGCTTGGGGCAGGGAGGAGAAAAACTGTTTTTT.

The rearrangement uses TRBV7-2 and TRBJ2-7, with a tentative D call TRBD1 (5 bases). This CDR3 has 14 residues. CDR1 and CDR2 (germline): SGHTA, FQGNSA. V was pared by 1 base and J by 7 bases, with 14 bases between. CDR3 protein: CASSLVPDRREQYF. The CDR3 DNA reads TGTGCCAGCAGCTTAGTTCCCGACAGAAGAGAGCAGTACTTC.

The chain uses TRBV7-8 and TRBJ1-4; D gene ambiguous. CDR1 SGHVS and CDR2 FQNEAQ come from the germline V gene. The CDR3 is made up of 16 amino acids. V was cut by 5 bases and J by 7 bases, with 20 bases left in between. CDR3 loop: CASSRYGRVRGEKLFF. Here the CDR3 DNA reads TGTGCCAGCAGCCGATACGGGAGGGTGCGCGGTGAAAAACTGTTTTTT.

The chain combines TRBV18 with TRBJ2-3; 8 bases align to TRBD2. V gave up 2 bases and J gave up 4 bases; unmatched junction bases: 11. CDR3 length: 17 amino acids. Germline assignment: CDR1 KGHSH and CDR2 LQKENI. In nucleotides, the CDR3 is TGTGCCAGCTCACCAAACGTGCTCGGGGGGGCCGCAGATACGCAGTATTTT. This translates into CASSPNVLGGAADTQYF. Based on the CDR3 plus reference TRBV18 and TRBJ2-3, the full variable domain is NAGVMQNPRHLVRRRGQEARLRCSPMKGHSHVYWYRQLPEEGLKFMVYLQKENIIDESGMPKERFSAEFPKEGPSILRIQQVVRGDSAAYFCASSPNVLGGAADTQYFGPGTRLTVL.

The V call is TRBV6-5, the J call TRBJ1-1; 8 bases match TRBD1. The V and J ends lost 6 bases and 1 base, in that order; junction bases with no gene match: 4. Per germline, CDR1 MNHEY and CDR2 SVGAGI. The CDR3 consists of 14 residues. CDR3 residues: CASSPTGENTEAFF. CDR3 coding DNA: TGTGCCAGCAGCCCGACAGGGGAGAACACTGAAGCTTTCTTT.

V and J are TRBV4-2 and TRBJ1-2; 10 bases match TRBD1. Unmatched junction bases numbered 2, after V lost 1 base and J lost 3 bases. Germline V gene data show CDR1 as LGHNA and CDR2 as YNFKEQ. There are 15 residues in the CDR3. DNA of the CDR3: TGTGCCAGCAGCCAAGGGACAGGGGGTGACTATGGCTACACCTTC. Translating it yields CASSQGTGGDYGYTF.

The chain employs TRBV6-6 and TRBJ1-2, with 9 bases aligning to TRBD1. CDR3 size: 15 residues. V shed 5 bases and J 2 bases; nucleotides not matched to a gene: 6. Germline CDR1 reads MNHNY; CDR2 reads SVGAGI (reference sequence). The CDR3 protein is CASSTGGAPNYGYTF. The CDR3 nucleotides read TGTGCCAGCAGTACAGGGGGCGCCCCCAACTATGGCTACACCTTC.

The V and J genes are TRBV5-4 and TRBJ2-3, with a possible D match to TRBD1 (5 bases). Trimming removed 0 bases at V and 6 bases at J, with 11 bases between. The CDR3 is 14 residues long. Germline loops: CDR1 SGHNT, CDR2 YYREEE (reference sequence). The CDR3 spells CASSLGGAGDTQYF. CDR3 nucleotides: TGTGCCAGCAGCTTGGGGGGCGCCGGGGATACGCAGTATTTT.

The chain couples TRBV10-2 to TRBJ1-3; D is unresolved. The CDR3 is made up of 13 amino acids. The germline V and J ends were trimmed by 4 bases and 2 bases, with 6 bases remaining between them. Per the germline V gene, CDR1 is WSHSY and CDR2 is SAAADI. Written as DNA, the CDR3 is TGCGCCAGCAGTGGAGGGCCTGGAAACACCATATATTTT. As protein: CASSGGPGNTIYF.

The chain recombines TRBV5-1 with TRBJ2-5; 7 nucleotides align to TRBD2. Losses at the gene ends were 4 bases for V and 0 bases for J; bases not matched to a gene: 3. This CDR3 spans 14 amino acids. Germline V gives CDR1 SGHRS, CDR2 YFSETQ. CDR3 coding DNA: TGCGCCAGCAGCGTGGGGACTAACCAAGAGACCCAGTACTTC. Amino acids: CASSVGTNQETQYF.

The V and J genes are TRBV2 and TRBJ1-5; a possible D gene is TRBD1 (5 bases). Between the trimmed V and J ends, which lost 7 bases and 3 bases, there was a span of 16 bases. Per the germline V gene, CDR1 is SNHLY and CDR2 is FYNNEI. The CDR3 length is 15 residues. CDR3 protein: CASTSQGSPNQPQHF. The CDR3 DNA is TGTGCCAGCACCTCCCAGGGCTCCCCCAATCAGCCCCAGCATTTT.

A single count supports this clone. J is TRBJ1-5 and V is TRBV6-5; the match to TRBD1 covers 8 bases. Trimming at V came to 10 bases and at J to 0 bases, leaving 5 bases not matched to a gene. The CDR3 runs to 14 residues. The germline CDR1 and CDR2 sequences are MNHEY and SVGAGI. CDR3 sequence (DNA): TGTGCCATCAAGGACAGGGCTAGCAATCAGCCCCAGCATTTT. Residues: CAIKDRASNQPQHF.

This chain joins TRBV7-8 and TRBJ2-1, with D unresolved. V lost 5 bases to trimming and J lost 5 bases, with 10 bases between them. The germline CDR1 and CDR2 sequences are SGHVS and FQNEAQ. CDR3 length equals 13 residues. CDR3: CASSRAVNNEQFF. The CDR3 DNA sequence: TGTGCCAGCAGCCGTGCAGTCAACAATGAGCAGTTCTTC.

This clone has just a few counts. V gene TRBV12-5 combines with J gene TRBJ1-5; possibly TRBD1 for D (5 bases). V was pared by 0 bases and J by 2 bases, with 14 bases between. Germline V gene data show CDR1 as LGHNT and CDR2 as FRNRAP. The CDR3 is made up of 17 amino acids. The chain's CDR3 is CASGLVLEGRGNQPQHF. In DNA, the CDR3 is TGTGCTAGTGGTTTGGTATTGGAGGGGAGAGGCAATCAGCCCCAGCATTTT.

This chain joins TRBV5-5 and TRBJ1-1; a possible D gene is TRBD1 (5 bases). Between the trimmed V and J ends, which lost 2 bases and 3 bases, there was a span of 5 bases. The CDR3 is 12 residues long. Per germline, CDR1 SGHKS and CDR2 YYEKEE (reference sequence). Written as DNA, the CDR3 is TGTGCCAGCAGCTTACAGGACACTGAAGCTTTCTTT. Translation gives CASSLQDTEAFF.

The DNA of the CDR3 is TGTGCCAGCAGACGTGCGGGGGTCACAGATACGCAGTATTTT. Amino acid sequence: CASRRAGVTDTQYF. The chain links TRBV7-2 to TRBJ2-3; 7 bases map to TRBD2. With 6 bases clipped from V and 2 bases from J, the junction kept 5 bases outside the gene matches. This CDR3 spans 14 amino acids. Germline V lookup: CDR1 SGHTA, CDR2 FQGNSA.

The chain uses TRBV6-5 and TRBJ1-2, with TRBD1 matching 10 bases. CDR3 size: 13 residues. The V gene end was trimmed by 7 bases and the J gene end by 6 bases; junction bases not matched to a gene: 5. Germline V gene data show CDR1 as MNHEY and CDR2 as SVGAGI. The CDR3 nucleotides read TGTGCCAGCAAGATGACAGGGGGCAATGGCTACACCTTC. This translates into CASKMTGGNGYTF.

To note about this clone: The sample contains more than one DNA sequence encoding this CDR3. This chain uses TRBV24-1 with TRBJ1-2, with D maybe TRBD1 (5 bases). This CDR3 region has 13 residues. V gave up 2 bases and J gave up 2 bases, with 5 bases separating them. From germline, CDR1 is KGHDR and CDR2 SFDVKD. The CDR3 is CATSDSGNYGYTF. The CDR3 DNA reads TGTGCCACCAGTGATTCAGGGAACTATGGCTACACCTTC.

This chain uses TRBV10-3 with TRBJ2-7; TRBD1 aligns across 7 bases. V shed 11 bases and J 6 bases; nucleotides not matched to a gene: 10. The CDR3 has 12 amino acids. Germline V lookup: CDR1 ENHRY, CDR2 SYGVKD. The CDR3 protein is CAAAGTAGEQYF. Written as DNA, the CDR3 is TGTGCCGCGGCCGGGACAGCAGGCGAGCAGTACTTC.

This chain connects TRBV4-1 to TRBJ2-7; TRBD1 matches at 8 bases. Germline CDR1 reads MGHRA; CDR2 reads YSYEKL. The junction had 5 bases not matched to a gene; V was cut back by 1 base and J by 3 bases. The CDR3 extends over 15 amino acids. CDR3 residues: CASSQGRTGRYEQYF. The DNA for the CDR3 is TGCGCCAGCAGCCAAGGACGGACAGGGCGCTACGAGCAGTACTTC.

The chain uses TRBV24-1 and TRBJ2-3; 11 bases map to TRBD2. This CDR3 is 16 amino acids long. The germline CDR1 and CDR2 sequences are KGHDR and SFDVKD. V lost 3 bases to trimming and J lost 2 bases; unmatched junction nucleotides: 3. The DNA of the CDR3 is TGTGCCACCAGTGATAGGACTAGCGGGTACACAGATACGCAGTATTTT. Protein: CATSDRTSGYTDTQYF.

The chain couples TRBV11-2 to TRBJ2-1; perhaps TRBD1 as D (6 bases). The CDR3 is 15 amino acids. V was pared by 5 bases and J by 10 bases, with 21 bases between. Per germline, CDR1 SGHAT and CDR2 FQNNGV. This CDR3 reads CASSLTGSRGNEQFF. In DNA, the CDR3 is TGTGCCAGCAGCCTAACAGGGTCTCGAGGCAACGAGCAGTTCTTC.

The CDR3 sequence is CASCLGTVNYEQYF. CDR3 nucleotides: TGTGCCAGCTGCTTGGGGACAGTAAACTACGAGCAGTACTTC. This sequence joins TRBV28 and TRBJ2-7; 7 positions match TRBD1. The CDR3 totals 14 residues. Unmatched junction bases numbered 10, after V lost 8 bases and J lost 3 bases. The germline V gene encodes CDR1 MDHEN and CDR2 SYDVKM.

The CDR3 loop is CASSLGAQRFTDTQYF. CDR3 bases: TGTGCCAGCAGCTTAGGAGCGCAGCGGTTCACAGATACGCAGTATTTT. The chain combines TRBV11-2 with TRBJ2-3; D possibly corresponds to TRBD2 (5 bases). Trimming left V 1 base short and J 2 bases short, with 13 bases between. Per the germline V gene, CDR1 is SGHAT and CDR2 is FQNNGV. The CDR3 sequence is 16 residues long.

This clone was counted many times. This sequence joins TRBV6-5 and TRBJ1-1; TRBD1 might be the D (6 bases). The CDR3 contains 12 residues. CDR1 and CDR2 from the germline V gene are MNHEY and SVGAGI. V gave up 8 bases and J gave up 5 bases, with 12 bases separating them. The CDR3 region is CASEVRGTEAFF. The CDR3 DNA is TGTGCCAGCGAAGTGAGGGGGACTGAAGCTTTCTTT.